This TCR beta chain derives from a study of beta chain features in type 1 diabetes. Study-wide results and caveats: All four CD4+ subsets of Type 1 diabetes patients contained TCRB CDR3s that were moderately but significantly shorter.

This CDR3 region has 16 residues. J was trimmed by 3 bases and V by 4 bases; bases with no gene match: 11. Germline V gives CDR1 MGHRA, CDR2 YSYEKL. The sequenced template was cDNA made from the entire isolated RNA. About 3.6 million reads was the average for naive, central memory and regulatory T cell samples. TCRdb keeps only in-frame clones here, not all; method: immunoSEQ multiplex PCR. The sample records roughly 700,000 clones, 13% being singletons. This clone was seen a handful of times. Its antigen is not known. The V and J genes are TRBV4-1 and TRBJ1-1; 7 bases are a match to TRBD1. The TCR was taken from a man between 18 and 35 years old with type 1 diabetes. The sequenced sample was naive CD4+ T cells from blood. The CDR3 DNA reads TGCGCCAGCAGCCGACCGGACAGGTTTAGGGACACTGAAGCTTTCTTT. It codes for CASSRPDRFRDTEAFF.